Each of the 18 T cell receptor beta chains below was sequenced from the same sample in a study of Graves' ophthalmopathy and Graves' hyperthyroidism. The authors amplified TCR beta CDR3 regions from RNA transcripts. Scientists carried out first-round RT-PCR using HTBI primers and then a second-round multiplex PCR. TCRdb passed the multiplex PCR reads through MiXCR, listing each CDR3 protein once. The sample lists 650,000 to 900,000 distinct CDR3 sequences, 35% to 50% occurring once. Sequenced input: peripheral blood. These receptor sequences come from an adult man with Graves' ophthalmopathy.

In regard to this clonotype: A much larger clone lies a single base off, so this may be a read error. Here the CDR3 omits its conserved ending phenylalanine or tryptophan, so a read error is the likely source. The V call is TRBV7-9, the J call TRBJ1-2; D unresolved. The germline gives CDR1 SEHNR, CDR2 FQNEAQ (reference sequence). There are 12 residues in the CDR3. Trimming removed 2 bases at V and 3 bases at J, with 4 bases between. This chain's CDR3 is CASSLPDYGYTL. In nucleotides, the CDR3 is TGTGCCAGCAGCTTACCAGACTATGGCTACACCCTC.

V and J are TRBV29-1 and TRBJ1-2, with TRBD1 as a possible D gene (5 bases). Trimming removed 4 bases at V and 6 bases at J, with 9 bases between. CDR3 length: 11 amino acids. CDR1 and CDR2 (germline): SQVTM, ANQGSEA. CDR3 protein: CSVVPGDGYTF. The CDR3 DNA reads as TGCAGCGTTGTCCCGGGGGATGGCTACACCTTC.

This clonotype was detected many times. Here the CDR3 DNA reads TGTGCCAGTTCGAAGGAACAGGGACGCTACGAGCAGTACTTC. This sequence encodes CASSKEQGRYEQYF. The gene calls are TRBV19 and TRBJ2-7; D possibly corresponds to TRBD1 (6 bases). CDR1 and CDR2 from the germline V gene are LNHDA and SQIVND (reference sequence). The V end lost 8 bases, the J end lost 3 bases, and 17 bases lay between the germline ends. The CDR3 covers 14 residues.

About this clonotype: A read error may produce the germline difference seen at one junction end. The chain joins TRBV7-9 to TRBJ1-1; tentatively, D is TRBD1 (5 bases). CDR1 and CDR2 from the germline V gene are SEHNR and FQNEAQ (reference sequence). CDR3 length equals 13 residues. The CDR3 bases are TGTGCCAGCAGCTTTGGGACGAACACTGAAGCTTCCTTT. This gives the protein CASSFGTNTEASF.

The rearrangement links TRBV2 to TRBJ1-1; no reliable D call. V was shortened by 7 bases and J by 4 bases, with 16 bases between the two germline ends. This CDR3 spans 14 amino acids. Germline-derived CDR1 and CDR2 are SNHLY and FYNNEI. The CDR3 protein is CASTEREGSTEAFF. The CDR3 DNA sequence: TGTGCCAGCACCGAACGGGAGGGTAGCACTGAAGCTTTCTTT.

The chain is built from TRBV11-1 and TRBJ1-1; D unclear. The CDR3 sequence is 14 residues long. The germline gives CDR1 SGHAT, CDR2 FQDESV (reference sequence). With 5 bases removed from V and 4 bases from J, the gap between germline ends came to 14 bases. For the CDR3, the DNA is TGTGCCAGCAGCGTTGTCGGCCTTGGCACTGAAGCTTTCTTT. Amino acid sequence: CASSVVGLGTEAFF.

This clonotype showed up many times. This chain links TRBV29-1 with TRBJ2-5; the match to TRBD1 covers 10 bases. The J segment lost 2 bases and the V segment lost 3 bases, leaving 6 bases of the junction unmatched. The CDR3 has 15 amino acids. Germline lookup yields CDR1 SQVTM and CDR2 ANQGSEA. CDR3 sequence reads: CSVEAGTGVQETQYF. CDR3 coding DNA: TGCAGCGTTGAGGCCGGGACAGGGGTTCAAGAGACCCAGTACTTC.

Only a few counts were recorded for this clonotype. The chain recombines TRBV4-2 with TRBJ1-5; D is unclear. This CDR3 region has 15 residues. V was trimmed by 0 bases and J by 4 bases, leaving 10 bases between them. Germline V CDR1 and CDR2: LGHNA, YNFKEQ. The CDR3, as DNA: TGTGCCAGCAGCCAAGATCATGGTCAGAATCAGCCCCAGCATTTT. Protein product: CASSQDHGQNQPQHF.

This sequence joins TRBV24-1 and TRBJ1-5; the D gene is possibly TRBD1 (6 bases). The CDR3 length is 16 residues. Germline assignment: CDR1 KGHDR and CDR2 SFDVKD. V was clipped by 11 bases and J by 7 bases, with 26 bases between them. CDR3 nucleotides: TGTGCCAGCAGCACCGCCGGAAACAGGGCCCGGCAGCCCCAGCATTTT. Its protein product is CASSTAGNRARQPQHF.

This clonotype has only a few counts. The CDR3 sequence is CASSLRRGGGETQYF. For the CDR3, the DNA is TGTGCCAGCAGCTTACGACGGGGAGGAGGGGAGACCCAGTACTTC. The rearrangement links TRBV7-9 to TRBJ2-5; maybe TRBD2 (6 bases). Germline CDR1 SEHNR, CDR2 FQNEAQ (reference sequence). The CDR3 runs 15 residues. Trimming took off 2 bases at V and 5 bases at J, with 15 bases between the two ends.

The chain carries TRBV10-3 and TRBJ2-7; maybe TRBD2 (6 bases). The ends were cut back, 10 bases at V and 5 bases at J, with 15 bases in the middle. The germline CDR1 and CDR2 sequences are ENHRY and SYGVKD. There are 12 residues in the CDR3. The CDR3 reads CASQPGVDEQYF. The CDR3 region has the DNA TGTGCCAGCCAACCGGGGGTCGACGAGCAGTACTTC.

The V gene is TRBV29-1, the J gene TRBJ1-4, with D unclear. Trimming left V 5 bases short and J 0 bases short, with 10 bases between. The CDR3 covers 14 residues. The germline V gene encodes CDR1 SQVTM and CDR2 ANQGSEA. The CDR3 coding sequence is TGCAGCGTTAGTCGGTCGGCAACTAATGAAAAACTGTTTTTT. Protein: CSVSRSATNEKLFF. The full variable domain, with the rest looked up from reference TRBV29-1 and TRBJ1-4, is SAVISQKPSRDICQRGTSLTIQCQVDSQVTMMFWYRQQPGQSLTLIATANQGSEATYESGFVIDKFPISRPNLTFSTLTVSNMSPEDSSIYLCSVSRSATNEKLFFGSGTQLSVL.

The rearrangement joins TRBV5-6 to TRBJ1-1; perhaps TRBD1 as D (6 bases). Trimming stripped 4 bases from V and 2 bases from J, with 12 bases between. The CDR3 contains 14 residues. Germline assignment: CDR1 SGHDT and CDR2 YYEEEE. This CDR3 reads CASSPDRENTEAFF. In DNA form, the CDR3 reads TGTGCCAGCAGCCCGGACAGAGAAAACACTGAAGCTTTCTTT. Looking up the rest from reference TRBV5-6 and TRBJ1-1 gives the full variable domain: DAGVTQSPTHLIKTRGQQVTLRCSPKSGHDTVSWYQQALGQGPQFIFQYYEEEERQRGNFPDRFSGHQFPNYSSELNVNALLLGDSALYLCASSPDRENTEAFFGQGTRLTVV.

The gene calls are TRBV7-9 and TRBJ2-5; 9 bases fit TRBD1. The trim removed 4 bases at V and 2 bases at J, leaving 11 bases unmatched. Germline V gene lookup returns CDR1 SEHNR and CDR2 FQNEAQ (reference sequence). CDR3 length: 17 residues. CDR3 in amino acids: CASSSAPGQGHQETQYF. CDR3 sequence (DNA): TGTGCCAGCAGCTCGGCCCCGGGACAGGGCCATCAAGAGACCCAGTACTTC. Looking up the rest from reference TRBV7-9 and TRBJ2-5 gives the full variable domain: DTGVSQNPRHKITKRGQNVTFRCDPISEHNRLYWYRQTLGQGPEFLTYFQNEAQLEKSRLLSDRFSAERPKGSFSTLEIQRTEQGDSAMYLCASSSAPGQGHQETQYFGPGTRLLVL.

This clonotype was observed a handful of times. The V gene is TRBV19, the J gene TRBJ1-2; no firm D call. Germline values: CDR1 LNHDA, CDR2 SQIVND (reference sequence). There are 13 residues in the CDR3. V shed 3 bases and J shed 6 bases, with 11 bases lying between them. The CDR3 DNA reads TGTGCCAGTAGTATTTCGGCCTGGGATGGCTACACCTTC. Translation gives CASSISAWDGYTF.

About this clonotype: This may arise from a read error, as a much more abundant clone is one base away. The chain links TRBV9 to TRBJ1-3, with TRBD1 matching 9 bases. This CDR3 has 16 amino acids. Germline CDR1 and CDR2: SGDLS and YYNGEE. Here the CDR3 reads CASSPRTGAGGSTIYF. In DNA form, the CDR3 reads TGTGCCAGCAGTCCCAGGACAGGGGCGGGGGGAAGCACCATATATTTT.

A note on this clonotype: An end of the junction differs from the germline gene, which may be a read error. This sequence joins TRBV5-7 and TRBJ1-1, with 7 bases fitting TRBD1. TRBV5-7 carries the ORF label, with uncertain function. The CDR3 is 14 amino acids. The CDR3 reads CASSTAITGDEAFF. The DNA for the CDR3 is TGTGCCAGCAGCACGGCCATAACAGGGGATGAAGCCTTCTTT.

This clonotype was picked up many times. The chain employs TRBV7-9 and TRBJ1-1, with D tentatively TRBD1 (5 bases). CDR1 is SEHNR, CDR2 FQNEAQ, per germline (reference sequence). V was shortened by 5 bases and J by 4 bases, with 14 bases between the two germline ends. The CDR3 sequence is 14 residues long. CDR3 loop: CASSPHSGGTEAFF. As DNA, the CDR3 is TGTGCCAGCAGCCCCCACTCGGGGGGCACTGAAGCTTTCTTT.